The text below deals with one TCR beta chain. In the original analysis: How many nucleated cells were present was estimated from reference gene primer amplification. Repertoires were generated with immunoSEQ multiplex PCR, while TCRdb's copy carries only in-frame clones and drops some. Clonal size and the V and J genes are those of that table, whereas D and trimming came from the DNA. The repertoire holds 250,000 to 350,000 clones, with approximately 86% as singletons. The CDR3 is 14 amino acids. The V and J ends lost 8 bases and 0 bases respectively, with 12 bases between them. The germline V gene has CDR1 SGHTA and CDR2 FQGTGA. This record belongs to a study of blood T cell repertoires in COVID-19.

The sample comprised peripheral blood. The chain links TRBV7-3 to TRBJ2-3; no reliable D call. The clonotype originates from a woman aged 25-40 years who had recovered from COVID-19. The DNA of the CDR3 is TGTGCCAGCGCCCGCGGTTCTAGCACAGATACGCAGTATTTT. Translated: CASARGSSTDTQYF. Complete variable domain (other parts from reference TRBV7-3 and TRBJ2-3): GAGVSQTPSNKVTEKGKYVELRCDPISGHTALYWYRQSLGQGPEFLIYFQGTGAADDSGLPNDRFFAVRPEGSVSTLKIQRTERGDSAVYLCASARGSSTDTQYFGPGTRLTVL.